A single sample is the source of the 8 T cell receptor beta chains below, sequenced in a study of blood T cell repertoires in COVID-19. Here immunoSEQ multiplex PCR was the method, and the copy in TCRdb shows in-frame clones only, minus some. The table shows 20,000 to 30,000 clones, with approximately 83% occurring only once. Material: peripheral blood. Every receptor here comes from a human donor in a cohort sampled during active COVID-19.

This clone was seen just once. The V and J genes are TRBV29-1 and TRBJ2-5; maybe TRBD2 (6 bases). The germline gives CDR1 SQVTM, CDR2 ANQGSEA. V lost 4 bases to trimming and J lost 5 bases, with 17 bases between them. CDR3 size: 14 residues. CDR3 sequence reads: CSVVSGLPGETQYF. The CDR3 nucleotides are TGCAGCGTTGTTTCGGGACTCCCGGGTGAGACCCAGTACTTC.

The V call is TRBV6-5, the J call TRBJ1-1, with D perhaps TRBD1 (5 bases). The CDR3 consists of 14 residues. CDR1 MNHEY and CDR2 SVGAGI come from the germline V gene. Between the trimmed V and J ends, which lost 2 bases and 0 bases, there was a span of 7 bases. CDR3 region: CASSYRGLNTEAFF. The DNA for the CDR3 is TGTGCCAGCAGTTACAGGGGCTTGAACACTGAAGCTTTCTTT.

This chain connects TRBV6-2 or TRBV6-3 to TRBJ2-2; the match to TRBD1 covers 10 bases. The J segment lost 6 bases and the V segment lost 4 bases, leaving 8 bases of the junction unmatched. This CDR3 has 16 amino acids. Germline V CDR1 and CDR2: MNHEY, SVGEGT. The CDR3 sequence: CASSFPGQGKAGELFF. CDR3 DNA: TGTGCCAGCAGTTTTCCGGGACAGGGGAAGGCCGGGGAGCTGTTTTTT.

This sequence joins TRBV6-6 and TRBJ1-5; 7 nucleotides align to TRBD1. Trimming cost V 4 bases and J 7 bases; bases outside gene matches: 13. The CDR3 covers 16 residues. The germline gives CDR1 MNHNY, CDR2 SVGAGI (reference sequence). In DNA, the CDR3 is TGTGCCAGCAGTTTACTCGGGGCAGGGGGAACGCAGCCCCAGCATTTT. This gives the protein CASSLLGAGGTQPQHF.

This chain uses TRBV16 with TRBJ2-5; 8 positions agree with TRBD2. Germline CDR1 is KGHSY and CDR2 is FQNENV. This CDR3 is 17 amino acids long. Trimming took 1 base from V and 5 from J; bases not matched to a gene: 12. Here the CDR3 reads CASSQYRSSGGGETQYF. In DNA form, the CDR3 reads TGTGCCAGCAGCCAATATAGGTCCTCGGGAGGGGGGGAGACCCAGTACTTC.

This rearrangement joins TRBV28 to TRBJ2-4; D call uncertain. Trimming removed 5 bases from V and 0 bases from J, with 14 bases in between. The CDR3 covers 16 residues. Looked up from germline, CDR1 is MDHEN and CDR2 is SYDVKM. CDR3 loop: CASSPFRRLAKNIQYF. The DNA for the CDR3 is TGTGCCAGCAGTCCCTTCCGGCGGCTAGCCAAAAACATTCAGTACTTC.

The chain recombines TRBV6-1 with TRBJ1-1; 11 bases agree with TRBD1. The CDR3 has 15 amino acids. V dropped 0 bases and J dropped 6; count of bases not matched to a gene: 3. In germline, CDR1 is MNHNS, CDR2 SASEGT. The CDR3 reads CASSEAGQGAPEAFF. The CDR3 nucleotides are TGTGCCAGCAGTGAAGCAGGACAGGGGGCGCCTGAAGCTTTCTTT.

The chain uses TRBV27 and TRBJ1-2, with unresolved D. V was pared by 0 bases and J by 4 bases, with 15 bases between. The V gene's germline CDR1 is MNHEY and CDR2 SMNVEV (reference sequence). The CDR3 contains 16 residues. Here the CDR3 reads CASSLSRPPGSYGYTF. The CDR3 nucleotides are TGTGCCAGCAGTTTATCCCGGCCACCCGGGAGCTATGGCTACACCTTC.